This TCR beta chain was documented in a study of shared clonotypes between healthy human individuals. Study-level results: Roughly 5% of naive CD4 clonotypes were shared across a handful of donors. Specimens sampled were limited to blood, with tissue repertoires likely differing.

The table came from immunoSEQ multiplex PCR; TCRdb's copy has only in-frame clones and leaves some out. The data contain roughly 2.2 million clones, about 92% of them singletons. Comment on this clone: What it binds is unknown.

The V gene lost 3 bases and the J gene lost 9 bases, with 27 bases spanning the gap. The CDR3 runs to 18 residues. Germline V gene sequence: CDR1 SGHAT, CDR2 FQNNGV. The authors divided CD4+ cells into CD45RA+ naive and CD45RA-negative memory subsets. This receptor was identified in a man younger than 35 in good health. Some clones in this sample may be carry-over from other donors' samples. The chain carries TRBV11-2 and TRBJ2-1, with D perhaps TRBD2 (5 bases). Sequenced sample: naive CD4+ T cells from PBMCs. This sample's subset: CD45RA+ positively selected. CDR3 region: CASSFLTPGLAGRFEQFF. DNA for the CDR3: TGTGCCAGCAGCTTTCTAACCCCTGGTCTAGCCGGACGATTTGAGCAGTTCTTC.